The clone carrying this TCR beta chain was seen at least ten times. The antigen remains unidentified. This sample was taken from a study of identical twins. Carrying unique molecular identifiers, the cDNA also gained a universal primer site through template switching. MiXCR was run by TCRdb on the 5' RACE reads, yielding one entry per CDR3 protein. The table includes around 300,000 distinct CDR3 sequences, more than 6.5% detected once. The CDR3 totals 15 residues. Germline V gene sequence: CDR1 SGHRS, CDR2 YFSETQ. V was clipped by 5 bases and J by 1 base, with 12 bases between them. The study, taken as a whole, reports: Analyses of zero insertions could, in part, be confounded by invariant MAIT and iNKT cells. Low generation probability was overrepresented in out-of-frame alpha sequences shared by twins. Beta out-of-frame sequences displayed a weaker excess of sharing between twins.

The same data also went into a second study, on yellow fever vaccine responses in identical twins.

The rearrangement joins TRBV5-1 to TRBJ2-2, with D perhaps TRBD1 (6 bases). The source of this sequence is a woman between 18 and 29 years old in good health. The source material was memory (CD45RO+) T cells sorted from blood. For the CDR3, the DNA is TGCGCCAGCAGACCCGGACAGCGGAACACCGGGGAGCTGTTTTTT. It is translated as CASRPGQRNTGELFF.